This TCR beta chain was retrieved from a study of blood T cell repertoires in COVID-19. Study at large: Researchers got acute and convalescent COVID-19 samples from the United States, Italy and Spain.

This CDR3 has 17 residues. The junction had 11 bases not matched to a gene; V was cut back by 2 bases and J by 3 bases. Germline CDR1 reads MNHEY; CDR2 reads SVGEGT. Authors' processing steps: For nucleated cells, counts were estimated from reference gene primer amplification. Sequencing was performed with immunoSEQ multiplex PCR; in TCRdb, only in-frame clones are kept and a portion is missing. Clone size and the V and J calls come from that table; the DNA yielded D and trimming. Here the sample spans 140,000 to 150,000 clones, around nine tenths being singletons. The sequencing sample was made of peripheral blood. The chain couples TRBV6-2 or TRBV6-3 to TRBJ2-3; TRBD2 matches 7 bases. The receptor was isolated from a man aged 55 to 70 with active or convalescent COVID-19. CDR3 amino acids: CASSYPRLAGKTDTQYF. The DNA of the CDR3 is TGTGCCAGCAGTTACCCCCGACTAGCCGGAAAGACAGATACGCAGTATTTT.